Presented here are 5 T cell receptor beta chains from one specimen sequenced in a study of Ad26.COV2.S vaccination and SARS-CoV-2 variants. Treatment denoted: some 20 received Ad26.COV2.S at low or high dose, single or two shots; roughly five received placebo; per-sample allocation not given. Material that was analyzed had been drawn on day 63 after the first vaccine or placebo injection. The data were produced by immunoSEQ multiplex PCR, yet TCRdb's version contains in-frame clones alone and is incomplete. The table shows roughly 700,000 clones, with around 90% occurring only once. The sample in question was peripheral blood, obtained in a trial of Ad26.COV2.S vaccine versus placebo. The receptors originated from a person between 18 and 60 years old who received the Ad26.COV2.S COVID-19 vaccine or a placebo.

The rearrangement uses TRBV10-3 and TRBJ2-3, with D possibly TRBD2 on 6 matching bases. Germline lookup yields CDR1 ENHRY and CDR2 SYGVKD. Trimming stripped 2 bases from V and 0 bases from J, with 6 bases between. There are 14 residues in the CDR3. The CDR3 sequence: CAISEGGSTDTQYF. The CDR3 bases are TGTGCCATCAGTGAGGGGGGGAGCACAGATACGCAGTATTTT.

V and J are TRBV20-1 and TRBJ1-2; D call uncertain. Germline lookup yields CDR1 DFQATT and CDR2 SNEGSKA (reference sequence). The CDR3 runs 11 residues. This CDR3 reads CISPESYGYTF. The CDR3 DNA sequence: TGCATTAGCCCGGAGAGCTATGGCTACACCTTC.

The J gene is TRBJ1-6, the V gene TRBV9, with no clear D. Germline V CDR1 and CDR2: SGDLS, YYNGEE. The CDR3 consists of 16 residues. V was pared by 3 bases and J by 8 bases, with 18 bases between. CDR3 residues: CASSGGGALQYSPLHF. The CDR3, as DNA: TGTGCCAGCAGCGGGGGAGGTGCCCTCCAGTATTCACCCCTCCACTTT.

The V gene is TRBV27, the J gene TRBJ1-2; D may be TRBD1 (6 bases). With 5 bases removed from V and 7 bases from J, the gap between germline ends came to 17 bases. This CDR3 is built from 14 residues. Germline V gene sequence: CDR1 MNHEY, CDR2 SMNVEV (reference sequence). The CDR3 sequence: CASSQGQGGSGYTF. The CDR3 DNA reads as TGTGCCAGCAGTCAGGGGCAGGGTGGGTCTGGCTACACCTTC.

The rearrangement joins TRBV13 to TRBJ2-1; D tentatively reads TRBD1 or TRBD2 (5 bases each). Germline lookup yields CDR1 PRHDT and CDR2 FYEKMQ (reference sequence). V lost 5 bases and J 9 bases, leaving 8 bases between the germline ends. CDR3 length: 11 residues. The CDR3 DNA sequence: TGTGCCAGCAGCCAAGGGACTGAGCAGTTCTTC. Its protein product is CASSQGTEQFF. Full variable domain (outside the CDR3, taken from reference TRBV13 and TRBJ2-1): AAGVIQSPRHLIKEKRETATLKCYPIPRHDTVYWYQQGPGQDPQFLISFYEKMQSDKGSIPDRFSAQQFSDYHSELNMSSLELGDSALYFCASSQGTEQFFGPGTRLTVL.